The clone carrying this T cell receptor beta chain was seen a few times. What it binds is not known. The authors reverse transcribed all of the isolated RNA, so sequencing captured expressed TCRB transcripts. TCRdb's copy holds only in-frame clones and misses some; the assay was immunoSEQ multiplex PCR. Of hundreds of thousands of clones listed, 15% to 20% were seen once; the top ten hold 0.023%. This CDR3 is built from 13 residues. The germline CDR1 and CDR2 sequences are SQVTM and ANQGSEA. V lost 8 bases and J lost 7; bases outside the gene matches: 9. This sample stems from a study of beta chain features in type 1 diabetes. Notes on the study in general: Amplification by PCR could prefer shorter templates, with the same effect in patients and controls. Across all four CD4+ subsets, people with type 1 diabetes showed modestly shorter TCRB CDR3s.

The receptor was isolated from a woman aged 18-29 years in good health. The sample comprised naive CD4+ T cells from blood. The chain recombines TRBV29-1 with TRBJ2-1, with 9 bases lining up with TRBD1. CDR3 coding DNA: TGCAGCTGGGGACAGGGTCGGGCGAATGAGCAGTTCTTC. Its protein product is CSWGQGRANEQFF.